The 9 T cell receptor beta chains in this list originate from one sample, sequenced in a study of T cell repertoires in cytomegalovirus infection. Each CDR3 protein gets one entry after TCRdb re-called the reads with MiXCR. The profile shows 230,000 or so distinct CDR3 sequences, about a sixth of them singletons. Sequencing was carried out using CD8+ T cells from PBMCs. These receptors all come from a human donor in good health (CMV status not recorded). Some clones in this sample may be carry-over from other donors' samples.

The chain has TRBV19 and TRBJ2-7, with TRBD2 as a possible D gene (6 bases). The V gene's germline CDR1 is LNHDA and CDR2 SQIVND (reference sequence). V was pared by 8 bases and J by 1 base, with 18 bases between. This CDR3 region has 15 residues. The CDR3 bases are TGTGCCAGTTCCGAGGAGGGCCCGTCTTCCTACGAGCAGTACTTC. Translated, it gives CASSEEGPSSYEQYF.

This clonotype was seen many times. The rearrangement uses TRBV11-2 and TRBJ1-2; D possibly corresponds to TRBD1 (5 bases). V dropped 6 bases and J dropped 6 bases, with 14 bases sitting between them. The CDR3 is made up of 13 amino acids. CDR1 is SGHAT, CDR2 FQNNGV, per germline. The CDR3 nucleotides read TGTGCCAGCAGACCCCCGGCGGGGGATGGCTACACCTTC. Protein sequence: CASRPPAGDGYTF.

This chain connects TRBV7-9 to TRBJ1-1; no clear D. CDR3 length equals 15 residues. Per the germline V gene, CDR1 is SEHNR and CDR2 is FQNEAQ (reference sequence). V lost 5 bases to trimming and J lost 6 bases, with 19 bases between them. In DNA, the CDR3 is TGTGCCAGCAGCGCCGGGTTTGGGCAATTGGCTGAAGCTTTCTTT. Translated, it gives CASSAGFGQLAEAFF. Variable domain in full (rest from reference TRBV7-9 and TRBJ1-1): DTGVSQNPRHKITKRGQNVTFRCDPISEHNRLYWYRQTLGQGPEFLTYFQNEAQLEKSRLLSDRFSAERPKGSFSTLEIQRTEQGDSAMYLCASSAGFGQLAEAFFGQGTRLTVV.

This clonotype was picked up a small number of times. Germline is not matched at one junction end, which may reflect a read error. The chain is built from TRBV2 and TRBJ2-1; D is unresolved. Germline lookup yields CDR1 SNHLY and CDR2 FYNNEI. The CDR3 spans 11 residues. CDR3 nucleotides: TGTGCCAGCAGTGGACGGGCCCTCGGGCTCTTC. It yields the protein CASSGRALGLF.

On this clonotype: Possible read error: a much larger clone is one base away. The chain has TRBV7-9 and TRBJ1-1; TRBD1 aligns across 7 bases. The CDR3 sequence is 17 residues long. With V trimmed by 1 base and J by 10 bases, 18 bases remained unmatched. In germline, CDR1 is SEHNR, CDR2 FQNEAQ (reference sequence). Here the CDR3 reads CASSLGPIARGEWAAFF. The CDR3 DNA sequence: TGTGCCAGCAGCTTAGGCCCTATTGCCAGGGGGGAGTGGGCAGCTTTCTTT.

This clonotype was observed a few times. The rearrangement links TRBV4-1 to TRBJ1-6, with a possible D match to TRBD1 (5 bases). Germline V gives CDR1 MGHRA, CDR2 YSYEKL. This CDR3 comprises 17 residues. The V end was cut by 0 bases, the J end by 7 bases, with 16 bases between. The CDR3 loop reads CASSQDRGKGTNSPLHF. CDR3 DNA: TGCGCCAGCAGCCAAGACCGGGGGAAGGGAACGAATTCACCCCTCCACTTT.

The V call is TRBV6-5, the J call TRBJ1-1, with a possible D match to TRBD1 (6 bases). The CDR3 consists of 18 residues. Trimming pared 3 bases from V and 2 bases from J, leaving 22 bases between. CDR1 and CDR2 from the germline V gene are MNHEY and SVGAGI. The CDR3 DNA reads TGTGCCAGCAGTTATAAGGGGGGCACGGGGTGGGAAAACACTGAAGCTTTCTTT. It encodes CASSYKGGTGWENTEAFF.

There are many counts of this clonotype. This rearrangement joins TRBV28 to TRBJ1-4; D may be TRBD1 (5 bases). The CDR3 covers 15 residues. The V end lost 5 bases, the J end lost 3 bases, and 13 bases lay between the germline ends. Germline V gene lookup returns CDR1 MDHEN and CDR2 SYDVKM. This CDR3 reads CASSRLGAPNEKLFF. The CDR3 nucleotides read TGTGCCAGCAGTCGATTAGGGGCGCCTAATGAAAAACTGTTTTTT.

At least ten counts were recorded for this clonotype. The J gene is TRBJ2-7, the V gene TRBV20-1; 8 nucleotides line up with TRBD1. The CDR3 is made up of 16 amino acids. Germline CDR1 and CDR2: DFQATT and SNEGSKA (reference sequence). V trimming: 2 bases; J trimming: 3 bases; junction bases outside the gene matches: 12. The DNA for the CDR3 is TGCAGTGCTAGATTCGGGACAGGCGTTGGGGACTACGAGCAGTACTTC. Its protein product is CSARFGTGVGDYEQYF.